This T cell receptor (beta chain) was identified in a study of blood T cells in healthy people across ages. Turning to the study itself: There was about one barcoded beta molecule captured by template switching per two T cells.

A sample-barcoded 5' primer and a J-beta primer mix were used in a second PCR of roughly 7 to 11 cycles. Every individual sample yielded 3 million or more paired-end reads (each containing CDR3). TCRdb redid the calling of the 5' RACE reads with MiXCR, one entry per CDR3 protein. The sample carries 1.5 million to 2 million distinct CDR3 sequences, about two fifths recorded once. The CDR3 extends over 12 amino acids. Deletions cut 5 bases from V and 7 bases from J, with 11 bases between. A minimum of 5.5 micrograms of total RNA was extracted per sample. Study outcomes and limitations: Roughly linear age-related decline in beta diversity appeared, significant by age about 40.

About this clonotype itself: Antigen unknown.

The specimen sequenced was blood. This chain connects TRBV12-3 or TRBV12-4 to TRBJ2-5; D is ambiguous. The clonotype was recovered from a human donor in good health. The CDR3 DNA sequence: TGTGCCAGCAGTCCTGGGTTCGGGACCCAGTACTTC. Protein sequence: CASSPGFGTQYF.